This passage covers 26 T cell receptor beta chains from one sample sequenced in a study of CD8 T cells in Susac syndrome. When the RNA was reverse transcribed, random hexamers were used with an input of roughly 0.5 to 1 ug. One entry per CDR3 protein results from TCRdb running MiXCR on the immunoSEQ multiplex PCR reads. The sample has about 160,000 distinct CDR3 sequences; over 85% are singletons. Sample: CD4+ T cells from PBMCs. These receptors originate from a human donor in good health.

Only one count was recorded for this clonotype. This chain uses TRBV20-1 with TRBJ1-5, with TRBD1 as a possible D gene (6 bases). Germline V CDR1 and CDR2: DFQATT, SNEGSKA (reference sequence). The V end was cut by 0 bases, the J end by 2 bases, with 14 bases between. There are 16 residues in the CDR3. CDR3 region: CSARDRIQGGNQPQHF. The CDR3 DNA is TGCAGTGCTAGAGATAGGATACAGGGAGGCAATCAGCCCCAGCATTTT.

The chain combines TRBV10-2 with TRBJ2-1, with 9 bases matching TRBD1. The germline gives CDR1 WSHSY, CDR2 SAAADI. There are 13 residues in the CDR3. The J segment lost 7 bases and the V segment lost 6 bases, leaving 4 bases of the junction unmatched. The CDR3 region has the DNA TGCGCCAGCAGAAGACAGGGGGAAAATGAGCAGTTCTTC. Its protein is CASRRQGENEQFF.

The CDR3 nucleotides are TGCAGCGTCTGGGACCGCCATCAGCCCCAGCATTTT. Its translation is CSVWDRHQPQHF. The V and J genes are TRBV29-1 and TRBJ1-5; D possibly corresponds to TRBD1 (5 bases). V lost 6 bases and J lost 5, with 11 bases in between. This CDR3 has 12 amino acids. The germline gives CDR1 SQVTM, CDR2 ANQGSEA. The complete variable domain, with remaining parts taken from reference TRBV29-1 and TRBJ1-5, reads SAVISQKPSRDICQRGTSLTIQCQVDSQVTMMFWYRQQPGQSLTLIATANQGSEATYESGFVIDKFPISRPNLTFSTLTVSNMSPEDSSIYLCSVWDRHQPQHFGDGTRLSIL.

J is TRBJ2-1 and V is TRBV5-1; 7 nucleotides line up with TRBD1. The germline gives CDR1 SGHRS, CDR2 YFSETQ. The CDR3 has 14 amino acids. After removal of 7 bases from V and 6 bases from J, the junction contained 10 bases not matched to a gene. The CDR3 nucleotides read TGCGCCAGCGGGACAGAACCACAATTCAATGAGCAGTTCTTC. Translated, it gives CASGTEPQFNEQFF.

The J gene is TRBJ2-7, the V gene TRBV5-6; D gene uncertain. This CDR3 has 12 residues. Germline V gene lookup returns CDR1 SGHDT and CDR2 YYEEEE. Trimming took off 4 bases at V and 3 bases at J, with 8 bases between the two ends. The CDR3: CASSASGYEQYF. In nucleotides, the CDR3 is TGTGCCAGCAGCGCTTCCGGCTACGAGCAGTACTTC.

In DNA form, the CDR3 reads TGCAGCGGGGGGACAGGGATCTATGGCTACACCTTC. Translation: CSGGTGIYGYTF. The J gene is TRBJ1-2, the V gene TRBV29-1, with 9 bases aligning to TRBD1. V gave up 7 bases and J gave up 4 bases; unmatched junction bases: 4. The CDR3 covers 12 residues. Germline CDR1 SQVTM, CDR2 ANQGSEA.

The rearrangement uses TRBV5-1 and TRBJ1-1; TRBD1 matches at 7 bases. Trimming at V came to 7 bases and at J to 5 bases, leaving 8 bases not matched to a gene. The CDR3 runs 13 residues. The germline CDR1 and CDR2 sequences are SGHRS and YFSETQ. The CDR3 sequence: CASREGARTEAFF. DNA of the CDR3: TGCGCCAGCCGTGAGGGGGCGAGGACTGAAGCTTTCTTT.

The chain is built from TRBV25-1 and TRBJ2-3; D perhaps matches TRBD2 (7 bases). Trimming shortened V by 4 bases and J by 5 bases, and 16 bases separated the two germline ends. Germline V CDR1 and CDR2: MGHDK, SYGVNS. The CDR3 covers 15 residues. In nucleotides, the CDR3 is TGTGCCAGCAGTGTTGGTGGGGGGGCCGTAGATACGCAGTATTTT. Protein: CASSVGGGAVDTQYF.

Only one count was recorded for this clonotype. The chain recombines TRBV29-1 with TRBJ1-2; D might be TRBD1 (5 bases). Looked up from germline, CDR1 is SQVTM and CDR2 is ANQGSEA. V lost 5 bases to trimming and J lost 4 bases, with 17 bases between them. The CDR3 loop spans 14 amino acids. CDR3 region: CSVLTRTTPYGYTF. In DNA form, the CDR3 reads TGCAGCGTTTTGACCCGGACAACGCCCTATGGCTACACCTTC.

V and J are TRBV4-2 and TRBJ2-2; 8 bases fit TRBD2. CDR1 is LGHNA, CDR2 YNFKEQ, per germline. The junction had 10 bases not matched to a gene; V was cut back by 0 bases and J by 4 bases. This CDR3 comprises 18 residues. CDR3 coding DNA: TGTGCCAGCAGCCAAGAAAGCTTGGCGGGGGGTTTCACCGGGGAGCTGTTTTTT. Its protein is CASSQESLAGGFTGELFF.

The V and J genes are TRBV24-1 and TRBJ2-2; 12 nucleotides match TRBD1. CDR1 and CDR2 (germline): KGHDR, SFDVKD. CDR3 size: 19 residues. J was trimmed by 5 bases and V by 4 bases; bases with no gene match: 13. CDR3 nucleotide sequence: TGTGCCACCAGTGACGATATCCCGGGACAGGGGGCGCGGACCGGGGAGCTGTTTTTT. Amino acids: CATSDDIPGQGARTGELFF.

The V call is TRBV7-9, the J call TRBJ2-4; 10 nucleotides match TRBD1. The J segment lost 4 bases and the V segment lost 4 bases, leaving 4 bases of the junction unmatched. The CDR3 length is 15 residues. In germline, CDR1 is SEHNR, CDR2 FQNEAQ (reference sequence). CDR3 sequence (DNA): TGTGCCAGCAGCTCGACAGGGGGCGGGAAAAACATTCAGTACTTC. Translation: CASSSTGGGKNIQYF.

The chain combines TRBV29-1 with TRBJ2-7; weak D call: TRBD1 (6 bases). The CDR3 covers 14 residues. The V gene lost 4 bases and the J gene lost 4 bases, with 17 bases spanning the gap. Per germline, CDR1 SQVTM and CDR2 ANQGSEA. The CDR3 nucleotides are TGCAGCGTTGCCCCGGGGTACGGACAGTACGAGCAGTACTTC. Its protein product is CSVAPGYGQYEQYF.

The gene calls are TRBV5-1 and TRBJ2-2; D not resolved. The germline V gene has CDR1 SGHRS and CDR2 YFSETQ. Trimming left V 1 base short and J 2 bases short, with 6 bases between. The CDR3 loop spans 14 amino acids. The CDR3: CASSLSLNTGELFF. As DNA, the CDR3 is TGCGCCAGCAGCTTGAGCCTTAACACCGGGGAGCTGTTTTTT.

The gene calls are TRBV12-3 or TRBV12-4 and TRBJ1-5, with a weak D call TRBD1 (6 bases). CDR3 length: 13 amino acids. The V end was cut by 5 bases, the J end by 8 bases, with 13 bases between. The CDR3 bases are TGTGCCAGCAGTAGACAGGCTGGAGAGCCCCAGCATTTT. Protein sequence: CASSRQAGEPQHF.

This clonotype was observed a few times. The V call is TRBV15, the J call TRBJ2-3, with 8 positions matching TRBD1. The CDR3 covers 16 residues. Germline V gene data show CDR1 as LNHNV and CDR2 as YYDKDF (reference sequence). V lost 0 bases and J lost 0; bases outside the gene matches: 2. The CDR3 nucleotides are TGTGCCACCAGCAGAGACCGGACAGGGAGCACAGATACGCAGTATTTT. Translating gives CATSRDRTGSTDTQYF. The whole variable domain, filled in from reference TRBV15 and TRBJ2-3, reads DAMVIQNPRYQVTQFGKPVTLSCSQTLNHNVMYWYQQKSSQAPKLLFHYYDKDFNNEADTPDNFQSRRPNTSFCFLDIRSPGLGDTAMYLCATSRDRTGSTDTQYFGPGTRLTVL.

The chain links TRBV19 to TRBJ2-7; 9 bases are shared with TRBD1. Germline assignment: CDR1 LNHDA and CDR2 SQIVND (reference sequence). The CDR3 loop spans 15 amino acids. V was pared by 4 bases and J by 2 bases, with 6 bases of the junction left unmatched. The CDR3 coding sequence is TGTGCCAGTAGTACCTCGACAGGGGGGGCCTACGAGCAGTACTTC. It codes for CASSTSTGGAYEQYF.

The CDR3 protein is CASSRGGGVAEAFF. CDR3 nucleotides: TGTGCCAGCAGCCGGGGAGGGGGCGTGGCTGAAGCTTTCTTT. V usage is TRBV3-1 and J usage is TRBJ1-1, with 7 bases lining up with TRBD1. This CDR3 comprises 14 residues. Germline-derived CDR1 and CDR2 are LGHDT and YNNKEL (reference sequence). V lost 4 bases to trimming and J lost 6 bases; unmatched junction nucleotides: 8.

This sequence joins TRBV27 and TRBJ2-7, with D maybe TRBD1 (8 bases). Trimming took 5 bases from V and 4 from J, leaving 18 bases between them. Looked up from germline, CDR1 is MNHEY and CDR2 is SMNVEV (reference sequence). The CDR3 is 15 residues long. CDR3 residues: CASSPSTGGVYEQYF. The CDR3 region has the DNA TGTGCCAGCAGTCCCTCAACAGGGGGGGTATACGAGCAGTACTTC.

The rearrangement links TRBV20-1 to TRBJ1-2; the D is unclear. V dropped 6 bases and J dropped 7 bases, with 18 bases sitting between them. This CDR3 spans 13 amino acids. In germline, CDR1 is DFQATT, CDR2 SNEGSKA (reference sequence). For the CDR3, the DNA is TGCAGTGCCCGTGAGGGTCCCTCCCGTGGCTACACCTTC. Its protein product is CSAREGPSRGYTF.

The genes are TRBV10-3 and TRBJ2-5; D may be TRBD1 (6 bases). Germline values: CDR1 ENHRY, CDR2 SYGVKD. The CDR3 is 13 residues long. Deletions cut 10 bases from V and 5 bases from J, with 17 bases between. The CDR3 DNA is TGTGCCACCTCTTACAGGGTGGAGGAGACCCAGTACTTC. Its protein product is CATSYRVEETQYF.

The chain employs TRBV7-9 and TRBJ2-5; TRBD1 matches at 7 bases. J lost 5 bases, V lost 2 bases, and 5 bases had no gene match. CDR3 size: 14 residues. Germline V CDR1 and CDR2: SEHNR, FQNEAQ (reference sequence). CDR3 coding DNA: TGTGCCAGCAGCTTACCGGGACAGAAGGAGACCCAGTACTTC. Amino acids: CASSLPGQKETQYF.

As concerns this clonotype: The junction departs from the called germline gene at one end, perhaps through a read error. The chain is built from TRBV2 and TRBJ1-4; maybe TRBD1 (6 bases). The CDR3 spans 15 residues. In germline, CDR1 is SNHLY, CDR2 FYNNEI. The CDR3 nucleotides are TGTGCCAGCAGTGACGTGGGACATTCTAAGGAAAAACTGTTTTTT. Translation gives CASSDVGHSKEKLFF. The full variable domain, with the rest looked up from reference TRBV2 and TRBJ1-4, is EPEVTQTPSHQVTQMGQEVILRCVPISNHLYFYWYRQILGQKVEFLVSFYNNEISEKSEIFDDQFSVERPDGSNFTLKIRSTKLEDSAMYFCASSDVGHSKEKLFFGSGTQLSVL.

The V call is TRBV20-1, the J call TRBJ2-7; 7 bases are shared with TRBD2. The CDR3 extends over 17 amino acids. V shed 0 bases and J 2 bases; nucleotides not matched to a gene: 13. Per the germline V gene, CDR1 is DFQATT and CDR2 is SNEGSKA (reference sequence). CDR3 DNA: TGCAGTGCTAGAGATCTAAGGAGTAGGGCGGGGGCCTACGAGCAGTACTTC. Its translation is CSARDLRSRAGAYEQYF.

The V and J genes are TRBV5-6 and TRBJ2-4; 10 positions match TRBD1. Germline V lookup: CDR1 SGHDT, CDR2 YYEEEE. This CDR3 contains 14 residues. With 4 bases clipped from V and 7 bases from J, the junction kept 5 bases outside the gene matches. Here the CDR3 reads CASSPRTGGNIQYF. In nucleotides, the CDR3 is TGTGCCAGCAGCCCTCGGACAGGGGGTAACATTCAGTACTTC.

The V call is TRBV9, the J call TRBJ2-7; D may be TRBD1 or TRBD2 (6 bases each). Trimming took off 0 bases at V and 7 bases at J, with 17 bases between the two ends. Germline values: CDR1 SGDLS, CDR2 YYNGEE. The CDR3 has 15 amino acids. CDR3: CASSVGDGGLREQYF. Written as DNA, the CDR3 is TGTGCCAGCAGCGTAGGGGACGGGGGCCTTCGGGAGCAGTACTTC.